This TCR beta chain stems from a study of blood T cells in healthy people across ages. CDR1 is MDHEN and CDR2 is SYDVKM in the germline V gene. V dropped 8 bases and J dropped 0 bases, with 10 bases sitting between them. The CDR3 has 13 amino acids. All donors came from Russia, were Caucasian and healthy, and spanned ages about 6 to 100. This clonotype has a handful of counts. Alongside a J-beta primer mix, a sample-barcoded 5' primer served in a second PCR lasting about 7 to 11 cycles. TCRdb passed the 5' RACE reads through MiXCR, listing each CDR3 protein once. The data show about 320,000 distinct CDR3 sequences, 25% to 30% seen once.

This chain uses TRBV28 with TRBJ1-2; D gene uncertain. Sequencing was performed on blood. The receptor was derived from a woman between 65 and 79 years old in good health. The CDR3 DNA reads TGTGCCAGCCGTGGGAAGGCTAACTATGGCTACACCTTC. This codes for CASRGKANYGYTF.